This section outlines one TCR beta chain sequence together with its context. The antigen is not known. The record originates from a study of shared clonotypes between healthy human individuals. Study as a whole: Three plates each covered CD4 naive and memory; CD8 naive two, CD8 memory one. Study conclusions and caveats: When naive CD4 clonotypes were compared across a few donors, 4% to 6.5% were shared.

Naive CD8 cells comprised CD45RO-negative, CCR7-positively selected cells, excluding terminally differentiated effector memory CD45RA+ cells. The junction had 5 bases not matched to a gene; V was cut back by 0 bases and J by 4 bases. This CDR3 contains 17 residues. In germline, CDR1 is MGHRA, CDR2 YSYEKL. Some clones are missing from TCRdb's copy, which holds only in-frame ones; the method was immunoSEQ multiplex PCR. Found here are some 2.1 million clones, 80% to 95% of them singletons; the top ten hold about 1.7%. The chain joins TRBV4-1 to TRBJ2-3, with 12 bases identical to TRBD1. The origin of this receptor is a man younger than 35 in good health. Some clones in this sample may be carry-over from other donors' samples. Sequenced input: naive CD8+ T cells from PBMCs. The CDR3 DNA reads as TGCGCCAGCAGCCAAGATGGGACAGGGGGCAGTTCAGATACGCAGTATTTT. Protein sequence: CASSQDGTGGSSDTQYF.